A single sample gave rise to the 31 T cell receptor beta chains below, sequenced in a study of T cell repertoires in cytomegalovirus infection. Each CDR3 protein is one row after TCRdb ran MiXCR on the reads. Among about 740,000 distinct CDR3 sequences listed, roughly 35% were seen once. Sequenced sample: PBMCs. The receptors here all came from a human donor in good health (CMV status not recorded). Some clones in this sample may be carry-over from other donors' samples.

The DNA of the CDR3 is TGTGCCAGCAGCTTGAGTGGGAGTCAAACCGGGGAGCTGTTTTTT. Translation: CASSLSGSQTGELFF. The gene calls are TRBV5-4 and TRBJ2-2; maybe TRBD2 (5 bases). With 1 base removed from V and 5 bases from J, the gap between germline ends came to 12 bases. This CDR3 is built from 15 residues. Looked up from germline, CDR1 is SGHNT and CDR2 is YYREEE (reference sequence).

The V and J genes are TRBV11-2 and TRBJ1-1; D is ambiguous. There are 15 residues in the CDR3. V was trimmed by 2 bases and J by 1 base, leaving 11 bases between them. The germline gives CDR1 SGHAT, CDR2 FQNNGV. The CDR3 DNA sequence: TGTGCCAGCAGCTTAATCCCGGCCCAGAACACTGAAGCTTTCTTT. Translated: CASSLIPAQNTEAFF. The full variable domain, its missing parts supplied by reference TRBV11-2 and TRBJ1-1, is EAGVAQSPRYKIIEKRQSVAFWCNPISGHATLYWYQQILGQGPKLLIQFQNNGVVDDSQLPKDRFSAERLKGVDSTLKIQPAKLEDSAVYLCASSLIPAQNTEAFFGQGTRLTVV.

This clonotype came up many times. V usage is TRBV6-9 and J usage is TRBJ2-5; D not resolved. Trimming shortened V by 8 bases and J by 2 bases, and 12 bases separated the two germline ends. This CDR3 contains 13 residues. The germline CDR1 and CDR2 sequences are MNHGY and SVAAGI. CDR3 nucleotides: TGTGCCAGCGGAAATTCAGGACAAGAGACCCAGTACTTC. Translated: CASGNSGQETQYF.

V gene TRBV12-3 or TRBV12-4 combines with J gene TRBJ2-1, with 10 nucleotides matching TRBD2. The CDR3 is 15 residues long. The V segment lost 5 bases and the J segment 2 bases; nucleotides outside the gene matches: 3. The CDR3 DNA follows: TGTGCCAGCAGTGGGACTAGCGTTACCTACAATGAGCAGTTCTTC. Residues: CASSGTSVTYNEQFF.

This clonotype came up many times. This chain links TRBV7-6 with TRBJ2-3; TRBD1 is a possible D gene (6 bases). CDR3 length: 16 residues. With 1 base removed from V and 2 bases from J, the gap between germline ends came to 13 bases. Per germline, CDR1 SGHVS and CDR2 FNYEAQ. The CDR3 loop reads CASSLGVTGDTDTQYF. The CDR3 DNA follows: TGTGCCAGCAGCTTAGGGGTGACAGGAGACACAGATACGCAGTATTTT.

The chain recombines TRBV10-3 with TRBJ2-1; 7 bases fit TRBD2. V shed 4 bases, J shed 0 bases, and the junction held 12 bases outside the gene matches. This CDR3 contains 18 residues. The germline V gene encodes CDR1 ENHRY and CDR2 SYGVKD. CDR3 region: CAISGVVRGGPSYNEQFF. The CDR3 DNA is TGTGCCATCAGTGGGGTCGTGAGGGGAGGGCCCTCCTACAATGAGCAGTTCTTC.

This clonotype was seen a few times. The chain links TRBV14 to TRBJ2-1, with D unclear. Germline CDR1 and CDR2: SGHDN and FVKESK. V lost 0 bases and J 1 base, leaving 10 bases between the germline ends. The CDR3 has 16 residues. The CDR3 spells CASSQDIWGSYNEQFF. Written as DNA, the CDR3 is TGTGCCAGCAGCCAAGATATATGGGGATCCTACAATGAGCAGTTCTTC.

The chain combines TRBV12-3 or TRBV12-4 with TRBJ1-2, with D possibly being TRBD1 (6 bases). Trimming cost V 4 bases and J 9 bases, with 9 bases left between them. The CDR3 is made up of 11 amino acids. The CDR3 DNA reads as TGTGCCAGCAGTTCAGGACAGAGCTACACCTTC. Its translation: CASSSGQSYTF.

This chain connects TRBV5-6 to TRBJ2-7; D might be TRBD1 (6 bases). This CDR3 spans 12 amino acids. The V end lost 4 bases, the J end lost 5 bases, and 10 bases lay between the germline ends. In germline, CDR1 is SGHDT, CDR2 YYEEEE. CDR3 in amino acids: CASSGTGHEQYF. CDR3 DNA sequence: TGTGCCAGCAGCGGTACAGGGCACGAGCAGTACTTC.

This clonotype has more than one count but fewer than ten. The chain uses TRBV7-3 and TRBJ2-2, with unresolved D. The V gene lost 3 bases and the J gene lost 4 bases, with 12 bases spanning the gap. The germline V gene encodes CDR1 SGHTA and CDR2 FQGTGA. CDR3 length: 15 residues. CDR3 nucleotide sequence: TGTGCCAGCAGCTTCCAGCTGGCCAGCACCGGGGAGCTGTTTTTT. Translating it yields CASSFQLASTGELFF.

The chain carries TRBV6-2 or TRBV6-3 and TRBJ2-7; D tentatively reads TRBD1 or TRBD2 (5 bases each). In germline, CDR1 is MNHEY, CDR2 SVGEGT. Trimming took off 7 bases at V and 2 bases at J, with 9 bases between the two ends. The CDR3 length is 12 residues. The DNA of the CDR3 is TGTGCCAGCATGAGGGGCCCCTACGAGCAGTACTTC. Translating it yields CASMRGPYEQYF.

Details on this clonotype: This may be a read error: a much more frequent sequence differs by one nucleotide. The rearrangement joins TRBV3-1 to TRBJ1-6; 7 bases fit TRBD1. Germline V gene lookup returns CDR1 LGHDT and CDR2 YNNKEL (reference sequence). CDR3 length: 13 amino acids. CDR3 protein: CAGSQGTDSPLHF. CDR3 coding DNA: TGTGCCGGCAGCCAGGGGACAGATTCACCCCTCCACTTT.

The chain is built from TRBV28 and TRBJ2-7, with 8 bases matching TRBD2. Losses at the gene ends were 6 bases for V and 7 bases for J; bases not matched to a gene: 11. Germline V gene lookup returns CDR1 MDHEN and CDR2 SYDVKM. The CDR3 runs 14 residues. The CDR3 DNA sequence: TGTGCCAGCAGCCCGTCGGGGGGGGGCGCAGAGCAGTACTTC. Translating gives CASSPSGGGAEQYF.

The V and J genes are TRBV6-6 and TRBJ1-5; D call uncertain. The CDR3 is 16 amino acids. Trimming took 1 base from V and 1 from J, leaving 11 bases between them. Germline CDR1 reads MNHNY; CDR2 reads SVGAGI (reference sequence). CDR3: CASSYLRAASNQPQHF. The CDR3 nucleotides read TGTGCCAGCAGTTACTTGAGGGCAGCCAGCAATCAGCCCCAGCATTTT.

Points on this clonotype: Mismatch with germline at one junction end may stem from a read error. This chain connects TRBV19 to TRBJ1-5; perhaps TRBD1 as D (6 bases). In germline, CDR1 is LNHDA, CDR2 SQIVND (reference sequence). The CDR3 length is 15 residues. CDR3 sequence (DNA): TGTGCCAGTACCGCACTGTTCAGGGGTAATCAGCCCCAGCCTTTT. It encodes CASTALFRGNQPQPF.

The chain links TRBV7-2 to TRBJ1-1, with D maybe TRBD1 (6 bases). The germline gives CDR1 SGHTA, CDR2 FQGNSA. The length of the CDR3 is 14 residues. V lost 4 bases and J lost 4, with 13 bases in between. The CDR3 coding sequence is TGTGCCAGCAGCTGGGGGGCAGGGAGCACTGAAGCTTTCTTT. Its translation: CASSWGAGSTEAFF.

This clonotype has more than one count but fewer than ten. The CDR3 DNA follows: TGTGCCAGCAGCAGGCCCGACAGGGGCACATACAATGAGCAGTTCTTC. Its protein product is CASSRPDRGTYNEQFF. The chain combines TRBV7-8 with TRBJ2-1, with 8 nucleotides matching TRBD1. The J segment lost 4 bases and the V segment lost 5 bases, leaving 10 bases of the junction unmatched. Germline V gene data show CDR1 as SGHVS and CDR2 as FQNEAQ. The CDR3 length is 16 residues.

Comment on this clonotype: It is likely a read error, because the conserved phenylalanine at the end of the CDR3 is missing. J is TRBJ1-2 and V is TRBV7-9; a possible D gene is TRBD1 (5 bases). CDR3 size: 14 residues. V lost 5 bases to trimming and J lost 8 bases, with 18 bases between them. The germline V gene encodes CDR1 SEHNR and CDR2 FQNEAQ (reference sequence). The CDR3 is CASSPGPDIGGYTL. The CDR3 region has the DNA TGTGCCAGCAGCCCGGGACCAGACATAGGCGGCTACACCTTA.

This clonotype showed up many times. This chain joins TRBV24-1 and TRBJ2-7; no reliable D call. Looked up from germline, CDR1 is KGHDR and CDR2 is SFDVKD. The CDR3 is 16 amino acids. V was clipped by 2 bases and J by 0 bases, with 13 bases between them. The CDR3 loop is CATSDSGQASSYEQYF. The CDR3 DNA reads TGTGCCACCAGTGATTCCGGTCAGGCGTCCTCCTACGAGCAGTACTTC.

The rearrangement uses TRBV12-3 or TRBV12-4 and TRBJ1-2, with 8 bases aligning to TRBD1. The length of the CDR3 is 19 residues. J lost 0 bases, V lost 7 bases, and 19 bases had no gene match. The CDR3 loop reads CASIPTYPRGQDANYGYTF. CDR3 coding DNA: TGTGCCAGCATTCCCACCTACCCCAGGGGACAGGATGCTAACTATGGCTACACCTTC.

The rearrangement joins TRBV12-3 or TRBV12-4 to TRBJ2-2; 8 positions match TRBD2. Trimming took 5 bases from V and 3 from J; bases not matched to a gene: 5. The CDR3 spans 15 residues. The chain's CDR3 is CASSPGGRHTGELFF. CDR3 DNA sequence: TGTGCCAGCAGTCCGGGGGGGCGGCACACCGGGGAGCTGTTTTTT.

This sequence joins TRBV15 and TRBJ1-4; 8 bases line up with TRBD1. The CDR3 has 16 residues. Germline assignment: CDR1 LNHNV and CDR2 YYDKDF (reference sequence). The J segment lost 7 bases and the V segment lost 1 base, leaving 8 bases of the junction unmatched. DNA for the CDR3: TGTGCCACCAGCAGAGCCCGGACAGGGCGGGCTGAAAAACTGTTTTTT. This codes for CATSRARTGRAEKLFF.

V and J are TRBV7-6 and TRBJ2-3, with 8 nucleotides matching TRBD2. Trimming at V came to 5 bases and at J to 2 bases, leaving 3 bases not matched to a gene. Germline values: CDR1 SGHVS, CDR2 FNYEAQ. There are 14 residues in the CDR3. CDR3 sequence: CASSTSGLTDTQYF. CDR3 coding DNA: TGTGCCAGCAGCACTAGCGGCCTCACAGATACGCAGTATTTT.

The rearrangement uses TRBV20-1 and TRBJ2-5, with TRBD2 identical over 8 bases. Per the germline V gene, CDR1 is DFQATT and CDR2 is SNEGSKA (reference sequence). With 6 bases clipped from V and 2 bases from J, the junction kept 14 bases outside the gene matches. CDR3 length: 16 residues. Here the CDR3 reads CSAPRTSGREQETQYF. Written as DNA, the CDR3 is TGCAGTGCCCCTCGTACTAGCGGAAGGGAACAAGAGACCCAGTACTTC.

J is TRBJ1-3 and V is TRBV7-1; D may be TRBD1 (5 bases). TRBV7-1 is given ORF status, its function remaining uncertain. The CDR3 runs 14 residues. V shed 6 bases and J shed 2 bases, with 11 bases lying between them. The CDR3 protein is CASRSARAGNTIYF. DNA for the CDR3: TGTGCCAGCAGATCCGCCAGGGCTGGAAACACCATATATTTT.

This chain joins TRBV27 and TRBJ1-1, with D possibly being TRBD1 (5 bases). The CDR3 is 14 amino acids. The V end was cut by 2 bases, the J end by 4 bases, with 11 bases between. Germline lookup yields CDR1 MNHEY and CDR2 SMNVEV (reference sequence). CDR3 loop: CASSLMGDLTEAFF. The CDR3 DNA follows: TGTGCCAGCAGTTTAATGGGGGACCTCACTGAAGCTTTCTTT.

The chain uses TRBV10-3 and TRBJ2-7; 9 nucleotides align to TRBD1. The CDR3 totals 15 residues. J was trimmed by 2 bases and V by 6 bases; bases with no gene match: 8. CDR1 is ENHRY, CDR2 SYGVKD, per germline. CDR3 nucleotides: TGTGCCATCAGGCAGGGACAGGGTGGACCCTACGAGCAGTACTTC. Translated, it gives CAIRQGQGGPYEQYF.

This clonotype was found a few times. The chain is built from TRBV14 and TRBJ2-7, with D hard to call. CDR1 is SGHDN and CDR2 is FVKESK in the germline V gene. The CDR3 contains 13 residues. Trimming stripped 0 bases from V and 9 bases from J, with 12 bases between. DNA of the CDR3: TGTGCCAGCAGCCAAGATACCCGTTGGGGGCAGTACTTC. Its protein product is CASSQDTRWGQYF.

The chain joins TRBV7-2 to TRBJ1-2; tentatively, D is TRBD1 (5 bases). The CDR3 is made up of 13 amino acids. From germline, CDR1 is SGHTA and CDR2 FQGNSA. The ends were cut back, 2 bases at V and 6 bases at J, with 10 bases in the middle. CDR3: CASSLRIGDGYTF. The CDR3 nucleotides are TGTGCCAGCAGCTTAAGGATAGGGGATGGCTACACCTTC.

This clonotype came up a few times. This rearrangement joins TRBV4-1 to TRBJ1-1, with 8 bases aligning to TRBD1. Germline trimming cut 5 bases from V and 5 bases from J; bases unmatched to any gene: 13. The CDR3 loop spans 16 amino acids. Germline V lookup: CDR1 MGHRA, CDR2 YSYEKL. CDR3 sequence reads: CASSYGTGSFFTEAFF. As DNA, the CDR3 is TGCGCCAGCAGCTACGGGACAGGTTCATTTTTTACTGAAGCTTTCTTT.

A remark on this clonotype: No conserved phenylalanine or tryptophan ends this CDR3, so it is likely a read error. The V and J genes are TRBV2 and TRBJ2-2; 7 bases agree with TRBD2. CDR1 SNHLY and CDR2 FYNNEI come from the germline V gene. V lost 7 bases to trimming and J lost 6 bases; unmatched junction nucleotides: 8. CDR3 length: 14 residues. CDR3 in DNA: TGTGCCAGCAACATGCGGGAGTCGTCCGGGGAGCTGTTTTTA. Protein sequence: CASNMRESSGELFL.